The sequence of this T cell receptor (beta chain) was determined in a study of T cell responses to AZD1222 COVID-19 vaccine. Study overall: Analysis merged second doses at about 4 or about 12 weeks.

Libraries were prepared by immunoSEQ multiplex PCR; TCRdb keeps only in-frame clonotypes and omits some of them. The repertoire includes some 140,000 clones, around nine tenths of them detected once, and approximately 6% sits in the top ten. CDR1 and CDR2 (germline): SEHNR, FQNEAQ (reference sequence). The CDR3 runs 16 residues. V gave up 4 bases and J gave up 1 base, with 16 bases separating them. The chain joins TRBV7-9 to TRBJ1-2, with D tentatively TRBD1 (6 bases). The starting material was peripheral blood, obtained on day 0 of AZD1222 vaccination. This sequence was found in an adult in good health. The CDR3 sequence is CASSSRMRTDNYGYTF. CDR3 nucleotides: TGTGCCAGCAGCTCCAGAATGAGGACAGATAACTATGGCTACACCTTC.